This record concerns one T cell receptor (beta chain) sequence. Assay: immunoSEQ multiplex PCR; the TCRdb copy retains only in-frame clones and omits some. The data show about 50,000 clones, 75% to 80% seen once. The data belong to a study of OX40 agonist ivuxolimab in advanced cancers. Study in general: Intravenous ivuxolimab was administered to patients every 2 weeks at 0.01 to 10 mg/kg. A mean age of approximately 60 years, range about 20 to 79, was recorded, and roughly 83% were male. Patients with prior anti-PD-1, anti-PD-L1 or anti-CTLA-4 therapy were eligible; 40% had some.

The CDR3 is 16 amino acids. Trimming at V came to 0 bases and at J to 4 bases, leaving 4 bases not matched to a gene. Germline CDR1 reads SGHNT; CDR2 reads YYREEE (reference sequence). The receptor was derived from an adult with an advanced solid tumor such as melanoma, head and neck, liver or kidney cancer. V is TRBV5-4 and J is TRBJ2-5; TRBD1 matches 12 bases. Here the sequenced sample was CD4+ or CD8+ T cells sorted from blood, taken in a trial of the OX40 agonist ivuxolimab. The CDR3 DNA reads TGTGCCAGCAGCTTGGCGTGGGACAGGGGGCGAGAGACCCAGTACTTC. The encoded protein is CASSLAWDRGRETQYF.